These T cell receptor beta chains were read from a single sample in a study of graft-versus-host responses after intestinal transplantation. What these receptors recognize is not known. Sequencing was performed with immunoSEQ multiplex PCR; in TCRdb, only in-frame clones are kept and a portion is missing. The sample has tens of thousands of clones; 91% are singletons. The sample in question was unstimulated CD4+ T cells sorted from spleen or lymph node cells, obtained before intestinal transplant. All receptors come from a human donor who received an intestinal transplant. CDR3s include the opening cysteine and the closing phenylalanine or tryptophan. Fields, in order: clone size, V gene, J gene, D gene, CDR3 DNA, CDR3 protein. A D gene is named only where the DNA matches it firmly. For some rows the clone size is stated as once, few or many, or as a class when expanded; others skip it.

NA	TRBV29-1	TRBJ1-2	NA	TGCAGCGTTAGCCCGGGCGGTGGCAGGGCTCATGGCTACACCTTC	CSVSPGGGRAHGYTF
NA	TRBV11-2	TRBJ1-2	NA	TGTGCCAGCAGCTTAACTGCAGGGCCGAACTATGGCTACACCTTC	CASSLTAGPNYGYTF
NA	TRBV6-4	TRBJ2-2	NA	TGTGCCAGCAGTAGGGGGGGCACGAACACCGGGGAGCTGTTTTTT	CASSRGGTNTGELFF
NA	TRBV9	TRBJ2-1	TRBD1	TGTGCCAGCAGCTTAAGGGGACAGAGCTACAATGAGCAGTTCTTC	CASSLRGQSYNEQFF
NA	TRBV7-2	TRBJ2-1	NA	TGTGCCAGCAGCTTAGTCTCCCGGGAAACGGAACAGTTCTTC	CASSLVSRETEQFF
NA	TRBV10-2	TRBJ2-2	NA	TGCGCCAGCAGACTGACCGGGGAGCTGTTTTTT	CASRLTGELFF
NA	TRBV5-6	TRBJ1-1	TRBD1	TGTGCCAGCAGCTTGAGAAGGAGGCAGGGGGCTGGTGAAGCTTTCTTT	CASSLRRRQGAGEAFF
NA	TRBV7-9	TRBJ1-1	TRBD1	TGTGCCAGCAGCTTCGTGGGACAGGGGAAAACTGAAGCTTTCTTT	CASSFVGQGKTEAFF
NA	TRBV29-1	TRBJ2-1	TRBD1	TGCAGCGTTCTGGGACAGGGGGCGCGGGTTGAGCAGTTCTTC	CSVLGQGARVEQFF
NA	TRBV27	TRBJ2-7	TRBD1	TGTGCCAGCAGGACAGGGCCCAACGAGCAGTACTTC	CASRTGPNEQYF
NA	TRBV30	TRBJ2-6	NA	TGTGCCTGGAGTGTACTTCAGTTTCCCAGGTCCTCTGGGGCCAACGTCCTGACTTTC	CAWSVLQFPRSSGANVLTF
NA	TRBV6-1	TRBJ2-7	TRBD1	TGTGCCAGCAGTGGCAGGGACAGGGGGCACTACGAGCAGTACTTC	CASSGRDRGHYEQYF
NA	TRBV27	TRBJ1-2	TRBD1	TGTGCCAGCAGTACTCCCCGGGACAGGACCTCTGGCTACACCTTC	CASSTPRDRTSGYTF
NA	TRBV5-4	TRBJ1-2	NA	TGTGCCAGCAGCTCGGGCGGGTTGGGCAGTAACTATGGCTACACCTTC	CASSSGGLGSNYGYTF
NA	TRBV7-2	TRBJ2-5	NA	TGTGCCAGCAGCTTAGCGTCCAGGGGTGAGACCCAGTACTTC	CASSLASRGETQYF
NA	TRBV5-4	TRBJ2-4	TRBD2	TGTGCCAGCAGTTCCAGCGGGGGGCTAAACATTCAGTACTTC	CASSSSGGLNIQYF
NA	TRBV7-8	TRBJ1-2	NA	TGTGCCAGCAGCTACCCACCCGGACAGTCCTATGGCTACACCTTC	CASSYPPGQSYGYTF
NA	TRBV6-5	TRBJ1-5	TRBD1	TGTGCCACCCAACAGGGGGCCAGCAATCAGCCCCAGCATTTT	CATQQGASNQPQHF
NA	TRBV7-6	TRBJ1-5	TRBD1	TGTGCCAGCAGCTTACAATTCGGGGACAGGGGCGACAATCAGCCCCAGCATTTT	CASSLQFGDRGDNQPQHF
NA	TRBV11-3	TRBJ1-4	NA	TGTGCCAGCAGCTTAGGGAGGTTCGAAAAACTGTTTTTT	CASSLGRFEKLFF
NA	TRBV7-8	TRBJ1-5	NA	TGTGCCAGCAGCTTGGACACTTATCAGCCCCAGCATTTT	CASSLDTYQPQHF
NA	TRBV7-2	TRBJ1-3	NA	TGTGCCAGCAGCTTACTCTGGGGGGGCTCTGGAAACACCATATATTTT	CASSLLWGGSGNTIYF
once	TRBV7-6	TRBJ2-7	NA	TGTGCCAGCAGCTCAAGCTTGTGGGGCCCCTCTTACGAGCAGTACTTC	CASSSSLWGPSYEQYF
NA	TRBV7-6	TRBJ2-1	TRBD2	TGTGCCAGCAGCTTAGGCCCGGCACTAGCGGGGGTTAAAAATGAGCAGTTCTTC	CASSLGPALAGVKNEQFF